This TCR beta chain was recovered during a study of long-term antiretroviral therapy in people with HIV. Broader study findings: Within the repertoire, clones expanded before ART were dominant at all time points. Nothing was known about ART adherence, viral resistance or changes in therapy. Transplant donor controls retained higher diversity, though diversity increased after ART.

Survey-level resolution applied to immunoSEQ assay v3.0. Libraries were prepared by immunoSEQ multiplex PCR; TCRdb keeps only in-frame clonotypes and omits some of them. The table has 30,000 to 40,000 clones, nearly 95% seen once. This clone was detected only once. Its antigen is unidentified. Sequencing used unsorted PBMCs, obtained more than 5 years after starting antiretroviral therapy. The source is a woman aged 45-65 years with HIV.

CDR3 coding DNA: TGTGCCAGCAGCCCAGAGACAGGGCAAGAGACCCAGTACTTC. Residues: CASSPETGQETQYF. The rearrangement joins TRBV5-4 to TRBJ2-5; 7 positions match TRBD1. The CDR3 is 14 amino acids. Germline-derived CDR1 and CDR2 are SGHNT and YYREEE (reference sequence). Unmatched junction bases numbered 5, after V lost 4 bases and J lost 2 bases.